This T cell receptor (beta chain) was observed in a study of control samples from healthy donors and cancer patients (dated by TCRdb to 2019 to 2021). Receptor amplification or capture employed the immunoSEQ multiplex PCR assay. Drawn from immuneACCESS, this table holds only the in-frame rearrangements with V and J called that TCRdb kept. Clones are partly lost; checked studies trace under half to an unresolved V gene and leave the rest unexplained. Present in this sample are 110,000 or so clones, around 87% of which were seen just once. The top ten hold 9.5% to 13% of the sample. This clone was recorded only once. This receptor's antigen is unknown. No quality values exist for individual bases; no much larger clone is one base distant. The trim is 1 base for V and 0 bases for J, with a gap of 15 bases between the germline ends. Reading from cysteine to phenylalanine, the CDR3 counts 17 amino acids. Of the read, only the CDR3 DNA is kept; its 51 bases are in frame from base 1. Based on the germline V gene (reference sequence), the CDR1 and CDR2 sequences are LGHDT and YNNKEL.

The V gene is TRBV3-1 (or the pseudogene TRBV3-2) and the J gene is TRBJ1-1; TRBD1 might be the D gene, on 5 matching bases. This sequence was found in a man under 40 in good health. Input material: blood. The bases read TGTGCCAGCAGCCAAGGGGGGTGGGGCAGTCTGAACACTGAAGCTTTCTTT. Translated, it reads CASSQGGWGSLNTEAFF.